These 9 T cell receptor beta chains were all obtained from the same sample, sequenced in a study of T-cell reconstitution after alpha-beta-depleted transplantation in children. The library targeted TCRbeta and was prepared with unique molecular identifiers. TCRdb ran MiXCR on the PCR reads and lists one entry per CDR3 protein. The table lists hundreds of thousands of distinct CDR3 sequences, around 13% of them singletons, with around 0.8% in the top ten. The sequencing here drew on PBMCs, taken before TCRalphabeta/CD19-depleted stem cell transplant. These receptors were collected from a girl aged 2-10 years with congenital amegakaryocytic thrombocytopenia, due to receive a stem cell transplant.

About this clonotype: A read error may explain this, as a much larger clone is one base away. The genes are TRBV5-1 and TRBJ2-5, with no clear D. Germline values: CDR1 SGHRS, CDR2 YFSETQ. The V end lost 0 bases, the J end lost 0 bases, and 9 bases lay between the germline ends. This CDR3 region has 15 residues. The CDR3 nucleotides are TGCGCCAGCAGCTTGGAAGTCGGCGACCAAGAGACCCAGTACTTC. It is translated as CASSLEVGDQETQYF.

This clonotype was seen repeatedly, ten times or more. The chain carries TRBV20-1 and TRBJ2-7; 7 bases agree with TRBD2. J gave up 1 base and V 3 bases, and 3 bases lay outside the gene matches. The CDR3 spans 13 residues. Germline CDR1 and CDR2: DFQATT and SNEGSKA (reference sequence). The CDR3 nucleotides read TGCAGTGCTAGGAGACTAGCATCCTACGAGCAGTACTTC. Amino acids: CSARRLASYEQYF.

A few counts support this clonotype. The V call is TRBV20-1, the J call TRBJ2-7; D is possibly TRBD2 (6 bases). With 3 bases removed from V and 4 bases from J, the gap between germline ends came to 19 bases. The CDR3 has 15 amino acids. Germline-derived CDR1 and CDR2 are DFQATT and SNEGSKA (reference sequence). The CDR3 loop is CSASLGTLGTYEQYF. The CDR3 DNA is TGCAGTGCTAGCCTCGGCACCCTCGGGACTTACGAGCAGTACTTC.

As for this clonotype: One end of the junction does not line up with germline, which may come from a read error. The CDR3 region is CARSLAGAGELFF. The CDR3 coding sequence is TGTGCCCGCAGCTTAGCGGGGGCCGGGGAGCTGTTTTTT. This chain connects TRBV7-2 to TRBJ2-2, with TRBD2 identical over 9 bases. Germline V lookup: CDR1 SGHTA, CDR2 FQGNSA. The CDR3 sequence is 13 residues long. The whole variable domain, remainder taken from reference TRBV7-2 and TRBJ2-2, is GAGVSQSPSNKVTEKGKDVELRCDPISGHTALYWYRQSLGQGLEFLIYFQGNSAPDKSGLPSDRFSAERTGGSVSTLTIQRTQQEDSAVYLCARSLAGAGELFFGEGSRLTVL.

In its sample, this clonotype was seen many times. J is TRBJ1-1 and V is TRBV4-1, with D maybe TRBD1 (5 bases). CDR3 size: 17 residues. V was pared by 0 bases and J by 0 bases, with 14 bases between. Germline lookup yields CDR1 MGHRA and CDR2 YSYEKL. The CDR3 loop reads CASSQEGLGDLNTEAFF. CDR3 bases: TGCGCCAGCAGCCAAGAGGGGTTAGGGGACCTGAACACTGAAGCTTTCTTT.

On this clonotype: A junction end diverges from the germline sequence, so it may reflect a read error. This rearrangement joins TRBV20-1 to TRBJ2-7; 7 positions agree with TRBD1. The CDR3 runs to 13 residues. The germline gives CDR1 DFQATT, CDR2 SNEGSKA (reference sequence). The CDR3 DNA reads TGCAGTGCTAGGGGGACAGCCGACTACGAGCAGTGCTTC. This codes for CSARGTADYEQCF.

This clonotype was recorded at least ten times. The chain recombines TRBV29-1 with TRBJ2-3; a weak D match, TRBD2 (5 bases). The CDR3 is 16 residues long. V lost 4 bases and J 1 base, leaving 18 bases between the germline ends. Per germline, CDR1 SQVTM and CDR2 ANQGSEA. In DNA form, the CDR3 reads TGCAGCGTTGGAGGGCGGCGTACACTTCGCACAGATACGCAGTATTTT. Its translation: CSVGGRRTLRTDTQYF.

This clonotype has at least ten counts. This chain connects TRBV15 to TRBJ2-1; D gene ambiguous. CDR1 LNHNV and CDR2 YYDKDF come from the germline V gene (reference sequence). Between the trimmed V and J ends, which lost 4 bases and 9 bases, there was a span of 13 bases. CDR3 length: 13 amino acids. The CDR3 nucleotides read TGTGCCACCAGCATCCTTAATTTTGGTGAGCAGTTCTTC. Its protein is CATSILNFGEQFF.

This clonotype was recorded a few times. This chain uses TRBV5-1 with TRBJ1-1; unclear D gene. The V end lost 2 bases, the J end lost 1 base, and 9 bases lay between the germline ends. The germline gives CDR1 SGHRS, CDR2 YFSETQ. The CDR3 contains 14 residues. CDR3 sequence reads: CASSLFRRNTEAFF. DNA of the CDR3: TGCGCCAGCAGCTTATTCAGACGGAACACTGAAGCTTTCTTT.